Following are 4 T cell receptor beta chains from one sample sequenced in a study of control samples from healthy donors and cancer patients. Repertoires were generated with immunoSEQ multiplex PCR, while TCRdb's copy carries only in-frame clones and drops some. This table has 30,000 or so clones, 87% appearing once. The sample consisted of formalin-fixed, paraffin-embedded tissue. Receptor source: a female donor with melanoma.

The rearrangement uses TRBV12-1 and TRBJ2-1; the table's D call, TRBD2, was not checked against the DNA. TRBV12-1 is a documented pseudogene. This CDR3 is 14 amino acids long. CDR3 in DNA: TGTGCCAGCAGCCCCCCCACTAGTTGTGATGAGCAGTTCTTC. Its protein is CASSPPTSCDEQFF.

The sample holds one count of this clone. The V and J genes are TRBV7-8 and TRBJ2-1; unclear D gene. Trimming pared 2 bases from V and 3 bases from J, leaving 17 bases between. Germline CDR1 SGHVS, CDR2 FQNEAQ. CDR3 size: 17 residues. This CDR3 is CASSLWVGSEHYNEQFF. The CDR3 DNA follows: TGTGCCAGCAGCTTATGGGTTGGGTCAGAACACTACAATGAGCAGTTCTTC.

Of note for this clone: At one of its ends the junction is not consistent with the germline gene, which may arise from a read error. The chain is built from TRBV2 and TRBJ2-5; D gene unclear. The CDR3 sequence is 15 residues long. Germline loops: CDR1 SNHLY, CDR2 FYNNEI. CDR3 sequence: CASSEVSRRQGTQYF. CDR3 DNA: TGTGCCAGCAGTGAAGTCTCCAGGCGACAAGGGACCCAGTACTTC.

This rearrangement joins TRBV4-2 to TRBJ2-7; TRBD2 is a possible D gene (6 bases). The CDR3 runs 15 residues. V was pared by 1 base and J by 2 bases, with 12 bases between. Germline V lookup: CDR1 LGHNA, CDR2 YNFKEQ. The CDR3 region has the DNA TGTGCCAGCAGCCAAGCTGAGGGAGGTCCCTACGAGCAGTACTTC. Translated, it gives CASSQAEGGPYEQYF.